Listed below are T cell receptor beta chains from one sample, sequenced in a study of blood T cell repertoires in COVID-19. Some clones are missing from TCRdb's copy, which holds only in-frame ones; the method was immunoSEQ multiplex PCR. Here the sample spans some 150,000 clones, 75% to 90% being singletons. The sample comprised peripheral blood. The receptors shown here come from a woman aged 55-69 years with COVID-19, enrolled during active disease. The conserved cysteine and the conserved F or W are not part of the CDR3 here.

v_call	cdr3_aa
TRBV6-4	ASSDSLLEEKLF
TRBV2	ASSVGGYSFATQY
TRBV15	ATSSGRWDQPQH
TRBV5-1	ASSPLGTGTGAEKLF
TRBV5-1	ASSLVAGTSNQPQH
TRBV18	ASSPEGAQGVPLH
TRBV19	ASSKGLTRTDTQY
TRBV5-1	ASSLAVDTQY
TRBV7-9	ASSLARDSGRGYT
TRBV19	ASRLDRGPPDTQY
TRBV5-1	ASSYLGRAEAF
TRBV7-8	ASSSPGQAGNTIY
TRBV2	ASSVQGQGYEQY
TRBV19	ASSISSEAGPYYEQY
TRBV7-7	ASSPSTGQYNEQF
TRBV5-1	ASSWGTGLTEAF
TRBV24-1	ATRSGGHTDTQY
TRBV7-8	ASSFVKGGETQY
TRBV7-2	ASSSGQGWGNTIY
TRBV7-6	ASSPYPGQGNEQF
TRBV5-1	ASRKGQTGELF
TRBV19	ASSPGTSGYTDTQY
TRBV2	ASRDTNSRGYT
TRBV6-2/TRBV6-3	ASSYSIDTGNTEAF
TRBV9	ASSVAPLVAYNEQF
TRBV5-1	ASSYGTSGGGQETQY
TRBV3-1/TRBV3-2	ASSKGDSNQPQH
TRBV25-1	ASSESGRLYGYT
TRBV5-6	ASSSKKEEKGAF
TRBV27	ASSPAGGWARNEQF
TRBV9	ASSVTPAAGVNEQF
TRBV7-2	ASSKGQGGETQY
TRBV6-2/TRBV6-3	ASSRTTGTRSHTQY
TRBV19	ASSRSRGEIYEQY
TRBV5-4	ASSLAVAGANIQY
TRBV5-6	ASSRPGLARETQY
TRBV18	ASSPDEVSYNEQF
TRBV30	AWSGLAGRKTGELF
TRBV5-1	ASSLEPSGLAGTQY
TRBV13	ASSRSTGKGYGYT
TRBV25-1	ASSEGIQPQH
TRBV18	ASSPYPGITYGYT
TRBV19	ASSVGQGHNYGYT
TRBV13	ASRPALRDTEAF
TRBV5-4	ASSLAGRGQETQY
TRBV18	ASSSGGYNEQF
TRBV13	ASSLEVRATSGGNYEQY